This T cell receptor beta chain appears in the sequencing data of a study of blood T cell repertoires in COVID-19. CDR1 and CDR2 (germline): SNHLY, FYNNEI. After removal of 1 base from V and 6 bases from J, the junction contained 9 bases not matched to a gene. CDR3 length: 17 amino acids. Sequenced by immunoSEQ multiplex PCR; TCRdb stores in-frame clones only, minus some. Of almost 400,000 clones listed, approximately 89% were seen once; the top ten hold about 1.7%. Donors of Cohort 3 who recovered were those that had two negative PCRs, clearance, or symptom resolution. The clonotype was recovered from a woman younger than 45 who had recovered from COVID-19. The V and J genes are TRBV2 and TRBJ2-3, with 11 bases lining up with TRBD2. Sequencing used PBMCs or T cells enriched from blood (not recorded which). The CDR3 region has the DNA TGTGCCAGCAGTGAAGGAACTAGCGGGGGATTTGTGGATACGCAGTATTTT. This encodes CASSEGTSGGFVDTQYF.